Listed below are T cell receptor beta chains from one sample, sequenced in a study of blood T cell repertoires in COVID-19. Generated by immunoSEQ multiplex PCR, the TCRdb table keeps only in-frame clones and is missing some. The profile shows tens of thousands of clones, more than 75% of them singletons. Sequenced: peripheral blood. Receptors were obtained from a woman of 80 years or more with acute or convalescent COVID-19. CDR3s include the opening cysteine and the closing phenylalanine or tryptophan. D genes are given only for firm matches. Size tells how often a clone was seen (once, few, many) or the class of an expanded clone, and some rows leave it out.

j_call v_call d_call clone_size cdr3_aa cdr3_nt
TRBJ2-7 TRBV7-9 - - CASSLYVGSSYEQYF TGTGCCAGCAGCTTATACGTGGGCAGCTCCTACGAGCAGTACTTC
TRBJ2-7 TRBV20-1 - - CSASSGVEQYF TGCAGTGCTAGTTCGGGGGTCGAGCAGTACTTC
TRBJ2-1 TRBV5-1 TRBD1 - CASRGTVTYNEQFF TGCGCCAGCAGGGGGACAGTCACCTACAATGAGCAGTTCTTC
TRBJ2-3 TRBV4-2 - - CASSQESQGGGRTDTQYF TGTGCCAGCAGCCAAGAGTCCCAAGGCGGGGGCCGCACAGATACGCAGTATTTT
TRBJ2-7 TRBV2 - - CASRDTGAYEQYF TGTGCCAGCAGAGATACCGGGGCCTACGAGCAGTACTTC
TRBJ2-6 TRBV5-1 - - CASSLGPDSSGANVLTF TGCGCCAGCAGCTTGGGACCGGACAGCTCTGGGGCCAACGTCCTGACTTTC
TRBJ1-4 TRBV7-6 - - CASSRASGGRGEKLFF TGTGCCAGCAGCCGGGCGTCGGGGGGGAGAGGTGAAAAACTGTTTTTT
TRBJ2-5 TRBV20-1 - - CSASIQETQYF TGCAGTGCTAGTATACAAGAGACCCAGTACTTC
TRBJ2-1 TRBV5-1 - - CASSPPDRAQSSYNEQFF TGCGCCAGCAGCCCCCCCGATCGAGCGCAGAGCTCCTACAATGAGCAGTTCTTC
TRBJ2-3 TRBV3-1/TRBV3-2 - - CASSQGDRDTQYF TGTGCCAGCAGCCAGGGAGACAGGGATACGCAGTATTTT
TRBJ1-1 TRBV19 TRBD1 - CASSITVSGTGGTEAFF TGTGCCAGTAGTATAACCGTTTCTGGGACAGGGGGCACTGAAGCTTTCTTT
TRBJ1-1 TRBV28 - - CASSSSRWATNTEAFF TGTGCCAGCAGTTCGAGTCGATGGGCCACGAACACTGAAGCTTTCTTT
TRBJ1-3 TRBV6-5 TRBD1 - CASSGQGLSGNTIYF TGTGCCAGCAGCGGACAGGGCCTCTCTGGAAACACCATATATTTT
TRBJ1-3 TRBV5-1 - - CASGEGLRSGNTIYF TGCGCCAGCGGAGAGGGACTTCGCTCTGGAAACACCATATATTTT
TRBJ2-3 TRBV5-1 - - CASSPTMADTQYF TGCGCCAGCAGCCCAACTATGGCAGATACGCAGTATTTT
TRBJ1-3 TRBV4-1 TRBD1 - CASSHGDRDAGNTIYF TGCGCCAGCAGCCATGGGGACAGAGACGCTGGAAACACCATATATTTT
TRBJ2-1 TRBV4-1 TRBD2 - CASSAGTRGYEQFF TGCGCCAGCAGCGCCGGGACTAGGGGGTATGAGCAGTTCTTC
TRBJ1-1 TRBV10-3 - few CAISESSGIGTEAFF TGTGCCATCAGTGAGTCGTCGGGTATTGGGACTGAAGCTTTCTTT
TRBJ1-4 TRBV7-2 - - CASSFQGREKLFF TGTGCCAGCAGCTTCCAGGGGCGCGAAAAACTGTTTTTT
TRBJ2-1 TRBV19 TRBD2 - CASSRATSGGANEQFF TGTGCCAGTAGTAGAGCGACTAGCGGGGGGGCCAATGAGCAGTTCTTC
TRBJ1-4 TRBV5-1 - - CASSNTTNEKLFF TGCGCCAGCAGCAATACAACTAATGAAAAACTGTTTTTT
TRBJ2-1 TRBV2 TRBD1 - CAINTQGGQAQSEQFF TGTGCCATTAACACCCAAGGGGGACAGGCACAGTCTGAGCAGTTCTTC
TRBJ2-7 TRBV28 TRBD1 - CASRPQGLSYEQYF TGTGCCAGCAGACCACAGGGGCTTTCCTACGAGCAGTACTTC
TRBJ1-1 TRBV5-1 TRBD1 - CASSLGTGSPMNTEAFF TGCGCCAGCAGCTTGGGGACAGGATCCCCCATGAACACTGAAGCTTTCTTT
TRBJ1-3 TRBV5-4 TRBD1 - CASSGQGENTIYF TGTGCCAGCAGCGGACAGGGGGAAAACACCATATATTTT